Only one count was recorded for the clone carrying this TCR beta chain. Its antigen is undetermined. Germline is not matched at one junction end, which may reflect a read error. These data belong to a study of OX40 agonist ivuxolimab in advanced cancers. On the study more broadly: Patients were treated with intravenous ivuxolimab, dosed at 0.01 to 10 mg/kg and infused every 2 weeks.

The CDR3 length is 13 residues. In germline, CDR1 is SSHAT, CDR2 FNYEAQ (reference sequence). General study points: The antigens recognized by the expanded peripheral T cells, that is their antigen specificity, were not determined. Relative to CD4+ cells, CD8+ T cells on average had more expanded clones. The authors also found low normalized T-cell clonal expansion in some nonresponders.

Sequencing was performed with immunoSEQ multiplex PCR; in TCRdb, only in-frame clones are kept and a portion is missing. The repertoire holds 50,000 or so clones, with over 70% as singletons. This clonotype was obtained from an adult with an advanced solid tumor such as melanoma, head and neck, liver or kidney cancer. The starting material was CD4+ or CD8+ T cells sorted from blood, obtained in a trial of the OX40 agonist ivuxolimab. J is TRBJ2-3 and V is TRBV7-7; 10 bases match TRBD2. The CDR3 DNA sequence: TGTGCTAGCAGCCCTAGCGGGAGTTATACGCAGTATTTT. Translation: CASSPSGSYTQYF.